The 15 T cell receptor beta chains presented below share a single source sample, sequenced in a study of OX40 agonist ivuxolimab in advanced cancers. Libraries were prepared through the immunoSEQ multiplex PCR assay. What TCRdb holds here is the immuneACCESS table cut down to in-frame rearrangements. Part of the clones is not present; checked against another copy, under half of the missing clones reflect an unresolved V gene, and the others are unexplained. The sample records about 30,000 clones, 82% of which are singletons. The ten biggest clones cover over 20% of the sample. The sample here was CD4+ or CD8+ T cells sorted from blood, taken in a trial of the OX40 agonist ivuxolimab. The origin of the receptors is an adult with an advanced solid tumor such as melanoma, head and neck, liver or kidney cancer.

V gene TRBV7-3 combines with J gene TRBJ2-1, with 9 bases lining up with TRBD2. CDR1 and CDR2 from the germline V gene are SGHTA and FQGTGA. CDR3 length equals 15 residues. The V and J ends lost 5 bases and 9 bases, in that order; junction bases with no gene match: 11. The DNA of the CDR3 is TGTGCCAGCAGCCTTAGCGGGAGAATCGCGGGTGAGCAGTTCTTC. Amino acids: CASSLSGRIAGEQFF.

The chain recombines TRBV7-9 with TRBJ1-4; tentative D call: TRBD1 (5 bases). V was pared by 5 bases and J by 1 base, with 17 bases between. Germline V gene data show CDR1 as SEHNR and CDR2 as FQNEAQ (reference sequence). The CDR3 is 17 amino acids. DNA for the CDR3: TGTGCCAGCAGCCCCCTGGGGGGTCTCGTAACTAATGAAAAACTGTTTTTT. This codes for CASSPLGGLVTNEKLFF.

Written as DNA, the CDR3 is TGTGCCAGCAGCTGGGGGGGGGCTGGCTACACCTTC. Translation: CASSWGGAGYTF. The chain recombines TRBV5-6 with TRBJ1-2, with D tentatively TRBD1 (6 bases). With 3 bases removed from V and 7 bases from J, the gap between germline ends came to 10 bases. The germline gives CDR1 SGHDT, CDR2 YYEEEE. The CDR3 covers 12 residues.

DNA for the CDR3: TGTGCCAGCAGTACAAGACGGGGACGCAATCAGCCCCAGCATTTT. Translation gives CASSTRRGRNQPQHF. The chain links TRBV28 to TRBJ1-5; D perhaps matches TRBD1 (5 bases). The germline gives CDR1 MDHEN, CDR2 SYDVKM. V lost 5 bases, J lost 2 bases, and 13 bases lay in between. This CDR3 is 15 amino acids long. Full variable domain (missing parts from reference TRBV28 and TRBJ1-5): DVKVTQSSRYLVKRTGEKVFLECVQDMDHENMFWYRQDPGLGLRLIYFSYDVKMKEKGDIPEGYSVSREKKERFSLILESASTNQTSMYLCASSTRRGRNQPQHFGDGTRLSIL.

This clone ranks as large (0.1 to 1%). The chain combines TRBV30 with TRBJ1-1; unclear D gene. The CDR3 covers 13 residues. CDR1 and CDR2 from the germline V gene are GTSNPN and SVGIG (reference sequence). Between the trimmed V and J ends, which lost 2 bases and 1 base, there was a span of 8 bases. Written as DNA, the CDR3 is TGTGCCTGGAGTCACAGAGAGAACACTGAAGCTTTCTTT. Translation gives CAWSHRENTEAFF. Using reference TRBV30 and TRBJ1-1 for the parts outside the CDR3, the full variable domain is SQTIHQWPATLVQPVGSPLSLECTVEGTSNPNLYWYRQAAGRGLQLLFYSVGIGQISSEVPQNLSASRPQDRQFILSSKKLLLSDSGFYLCAWSHRENTEAFFGQGTRLTVV.

The chain combines TRBV11-2 with TRBJ2-7; D call uncertain. V shed 5 bases and J shed 2 bases, with 10 bases lying between them. The CDR3 loop spans 13 amino acids. Germline CDR1 reads SGHAT; CDR2 reads FQNNGV. The CDR3 bases are TGTGCCAGCAGCCCAGGATTCCCCTACGAGCAGTACTTC. Translating it yields CASSPGFPYEQYF.

Only one count was recorded for this clone. This chain uses TRBV13 with TRBJ2-1; 7 bases map to TRBD2. CDR1 and CDR2 (germline): PRHDT, FYEKMQ (reference sequence). The V and J ends lost 3 bases and 4 bases, in that order; junction bases with no gene match: 15. This CDR3 has 18 residues. The CDR3 sequence: CASSFRDYPFGRYNEQFF. CDR3 nucleotide sequence: TGTGCCAGCAGCTTTAGGGACTATCCCTTTGGGAGGTACAATGAGCAGTTCTTC.

The chain links TRBV15 to TRBJ1-6; D is undetermined. The V end lost 0 bases, the J end lost 7 bases, and 7 bases lay between the germline ends. The CDR3 extends over 14 amino acids. Per the germline V gene, CDR1 is LNHNV and CDR2 is YYDKDF (reference sequence). CDR3 loop: CATSRDLGNSPLHF. CDR3 DNA sequence: TGTGCCACCAGCAGAGATCTGGGGAATTCACCCCTCCACTTT.

This chain uses TRBV7-9 with TRBJ2-2; a weak D match, TRBD1 (6 bases). Germline-derived CDR1 and CDR2 are SEHNR and FQNEAQ (reference sequence). The V end was cut by 0 bases, the J end by 6 bases, with 8 bases between. The CDR3 runs 14 residues. The CDR3 sequence is CASSLARQAGELFF. CDR3 nucleotides: TGTGCCAGCAGCTTAGCTCGACAGGCCGGGGAGCTGTTTTTT. The whole variable domain, filled in from reference TRBV7-9 and TRBJ2-2, reads DTGVSQNPRHKITKRGQNVTFRCDPISEHNRLYWYRQTLGQGPEFLTYFQNEAQLEKSRLLSDRFSAERPKGSFSTLEIQRTEQGDSAMYLCASSLARQAGELFFGEGSRLTVL.

The chain recombines TRBV7-2 with TRBJ1-1; 8 nucleotides align to TRBD1. The V gene end was trimmed by 1 base and the J gene end by 6 bases; junction bases not matched to a gene: 10. Germline CDR1 reads SGHTA; CDR2 reads FQGNSA. The CDR3 covers 16 residues. In DNA, the CDR3 is TGTGCCAGCAGCTTAGGACCGGGACAGGTATACCCTGAAGCTTTCTTT. Encoded protein: CASSLGPGQVYPEAFF.

The chain uses TRBV4-1 and TRBJ2-2; weak D call: TRBD1 (5 bases). The CDR3 consists of 15 residues. V was cut by 1 base and J by 3 bases, with 9 bases left in between. Germline V gene sequence: CDR1 MGHRA, CDR2 YSYEKL. The CDR3 nucleotides are TGCGCCAGCAGCCAAGGGTTAGGGGACACCGGGGAGCTGTTTTTT. Translating gives CASSQGLGDTGELFF.

The chain carries TRBV5-4 and TRBJ1-1, with 9 bases lining up with TRBD1. There are 14 residues in the CDR3. Germline V gene data show CDR1 as SGHNT and CDR2 as YYREEE (reference sequence). V lost 1 base, J lost 6 bases, and 4 bases stayed unmatched. CDR3 region: CASSLTGGASEAFF. The CDR3 DNA reads as TGTGCCAGCAGCTTGACAGGGGGCGCCTCTGAAGCTTTCTTT.

About this clone itself: Other DNA sequences within the sample encode an identical CDR3. The chain combines TRBV7-3 with TRBJ2-7, with D tentatively TRBD2 (5 bases). The V gene's germline CDR1 is SGHTA and CDR2 FQGTGA. Trimming left V 0 bases short and J 3 bases short, with 6 bases between. This CDR3 is built from 13 residues. The CDR3 DNA reads as TGTGCCAGCAGCTTAACCGAGGGCTACGAGCAGTACTTC. Its translation is CASSLTEGYEQYF.

J is TRBJ2-1 and V is TRBV19, with D perhaps matching TRBD2 (5 bases). CDR3 length equals 13 residues. Trimming shortened V by 3 bases and J by 7 bases, and 10 bases separated the two germline ends. Germline CDR1 and CDR2: LNHDA and SQIVND (reference sequence). CDR3 loop: CASSITPGNEQFF. The DNA for the CDR3 is TGTGCCAGTAGTATTACACCGGGGAATGAGCAGTTCTTC.

This sequence joins TRBV6-5 and TRBJ1-5; 9 bases are a match to TRBD1. The CDR3 runs to 15 residues. V was pared by 4 bases and J by 6 bases, with 7 bases of the junction left unmatched. Germline V gene lookup returns CDR1 MNHEY and CDR2 SVGAGI. In DNA form, the CDR3 reads TGTGCCAGCAGTTCGACAGGGGGGAATTTTCAGCCCCAGCATTTT. Its translation is CASSSTGGNFQPQHF.